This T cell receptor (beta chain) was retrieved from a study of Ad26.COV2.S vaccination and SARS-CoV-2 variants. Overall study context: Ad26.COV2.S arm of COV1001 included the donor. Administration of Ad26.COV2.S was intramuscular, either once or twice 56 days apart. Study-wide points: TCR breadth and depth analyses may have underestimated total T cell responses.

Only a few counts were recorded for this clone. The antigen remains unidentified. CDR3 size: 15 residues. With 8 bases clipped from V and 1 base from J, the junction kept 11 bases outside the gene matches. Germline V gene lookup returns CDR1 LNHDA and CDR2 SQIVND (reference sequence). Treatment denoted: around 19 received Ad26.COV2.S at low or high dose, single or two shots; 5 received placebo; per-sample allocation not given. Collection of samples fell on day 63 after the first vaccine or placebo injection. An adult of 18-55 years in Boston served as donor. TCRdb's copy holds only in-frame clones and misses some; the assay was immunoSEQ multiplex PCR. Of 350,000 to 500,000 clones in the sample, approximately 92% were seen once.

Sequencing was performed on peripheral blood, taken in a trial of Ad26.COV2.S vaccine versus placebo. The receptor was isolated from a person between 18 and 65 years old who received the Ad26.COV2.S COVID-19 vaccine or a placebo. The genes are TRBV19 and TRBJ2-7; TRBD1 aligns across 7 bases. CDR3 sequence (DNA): TGTGCCAGTTCTCCCCACAGGGGAAAGTCCTACGAGCAGTACTTC. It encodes CASSPHRGKSYEQYF.